The rows below give T cell receptor beta chains drawn from one sample of a study of blood T cell repertoires in COVID-19. Profiling relied on immunoSEQ multiplex PCR, and the TCRdb table lists in-frame clones only, not all of them. Of under 90,000 clones in the sample, around nine tenths were seen once. Sample: peripheral blood. These receptors were obtained from a man aged 35-49 years with COVID-19, enrolled during active disease. CDR3s include the opening cysteine and the closing phenylalanine or tryptophan. A D gene is named only where the DNA matches it firmly. Clone size is shown for a subset of rows, as once, few, many or a class of expanded clone.

V: TRBV2; size: .; D: TRBD2; CDR3: CASKPGLAVYTQYF
V: TRBV27; size: .; D: .; CDR3: CASSLMSGRVRTEAFF
V: TRBV28; size: .; D: .; CDR3: CASSPGQDYEQYF
V: TRBV2; size: .; D: .; CDR3: CASSGAGELFF
V: TRBV7-2; size: .; D: TRBD1; CDR3: CANSCTTGTGPYEQYF
V: TRBV6-5; size: .; D: TRBD1; CDR3: CASSYSAGGNSPLHF
V: TRBV5-1; size: .; D: TRBD2; CDR3: CASSLSSGGADNEQFF
V: TRBV2; size: .; D: .; CDR3: CASTPTRVVNTIYF
V: TRBV28; size: .; D: .; CDR3: CASSSSLHTGFEKLFF
V: TRBV6-2/TRBV6-3; size: .; D: .; CDR3: CASSLDGQNTEAFF
V: TRBV19; size: .; D: TRBD1; CDR3: CASSFYRQGTEAFF
V: TRBV10-3; size: once; D: .; CDR3: CAISAGGGYTF
V: TRBV3-1/TRBV3-2; size: .; D: .; CDR3: CASSQDRWGGLGYTF
V: TRBV6-6; size: .; D: TRBD1; CDR3: CASSLLGARTGDSGANVLTF
V: TRBV7-7; size: .; D: .; CDR3: CASSPMTGSQETQYF
V: TRBV5-4; size: .; D: TRBD1; CDR3: CASSWAGTGGGEDGYTF
V: TRBV29-1; size: .; D: .; CDR3: CSVELGAETQYF
V: TRBV20-1; size: .; D: TRBD2; CDR3: CSASRGAGGLGDTQYF
V: TRBV30; size: few; D: .; CDR3: CAWSPGTGQPQHF
V: TRBV19; size: .; D: .; CDR3: CASSIGGIIGETQYF
V: TRBV5-1; size: .; D: .; CDR3: CASSLANRDVEKLFF
V: TRBV29-1; size: .; D: TRBD1; CDR3: CSVRVGTGNTGELFF
V: TRBV5-6; size: .; D: .; CDR3: CASTHPDSSLRTQYF
V: TRBV3-1/TRBV3-2; size: .; D: .; CDR3: CASSQAGGYNEQFF
V: TRBV5-4; size: .; D: .; CDR3: CASSFGAMGTEAFF
V: TRBV7-2; size: .; D: TRBD2; CDR3: CASSPRGGAGANVLTF
V: TRBV4-1; size: .; D: .; CDR3: CASSHTDSYNEQFF
V: TRBV29-1; size: .; D: .; CDR3: CSVEDPPSEQYF
V: TRBV2; size: .; D: .; CDR3: CASSVGQADNSPLHF
V: TRBV4-1; size: once; D: .; CDR3: CASSQEGLGRKAFF
V: TRBV29-1; size: .; D: .; CDR3: CSANHPGFHGYTF
V: TRBV28; size: .; D: TRBD2; CDR3: CASSLGGGLQDTQYF
V: TRBV19; size: .; D: .; CDR3: CASSRQGGDIQYF
V: TRBV5-4; size: .; D: TRBD1; CDR3: CASSRQGERSPLHF
V: TRBV5-1; size: once; D: .; CDR3: CASSVEGALGETQYF
V: TRBV7-9; size: .; D: TRBD1; CDR3: CASSLGQGDSPLHF
V: TRBV7-2; size: .; D: TRBD2; CDR3: CASSLRLAGDTDTQYF
V: TRBV6-6; size: .; D: TRBD1; CDR3: CASSFPTGVEPQHF
V: TRBV7-3; size: once; D: .; CDR3: CATGNQPQHF
V: TRBV4-2; size: .; D: TRBD2; CDR3: CASSQDRLAGGMDTGELFF
V: TRBV28; size: .; D: TRBD1; CDR3: CASSSQTGGFTEAFF
V: TRBV10-3; size: .; D: .; CDR3: CAIRGSVGNTIYF
V: TRBV7-2; size: .; D: TRBD2; CDR3: CASSLELAGGTGELFF
V: TRBV10-3; size: .; D: TRBD1; CDR3: CAISPTALRQGNEKLFF
V: TRBV6-6; size: .; D: .; CDR3: CASSYSRAPEVTEAFF